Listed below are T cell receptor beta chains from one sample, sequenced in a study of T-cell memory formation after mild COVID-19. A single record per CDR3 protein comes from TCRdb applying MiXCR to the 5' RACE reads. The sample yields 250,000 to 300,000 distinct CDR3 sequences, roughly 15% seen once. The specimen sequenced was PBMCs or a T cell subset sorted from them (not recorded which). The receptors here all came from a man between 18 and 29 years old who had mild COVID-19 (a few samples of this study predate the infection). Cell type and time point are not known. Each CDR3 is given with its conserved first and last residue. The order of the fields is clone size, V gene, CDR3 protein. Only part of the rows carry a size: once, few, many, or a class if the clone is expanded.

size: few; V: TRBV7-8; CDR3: CASSPRSGVTAYEQYF
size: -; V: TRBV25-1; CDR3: CASSEAGVVETQYF
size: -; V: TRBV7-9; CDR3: CASSLAAQGIYGYTF
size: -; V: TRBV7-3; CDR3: CASSLSGTSGTDTQYF
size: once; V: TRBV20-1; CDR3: CSAMTGQANYGYTF
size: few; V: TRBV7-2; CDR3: CASSTRTSGLQFF
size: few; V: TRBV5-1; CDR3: CASSSGLAGGPAYEQFF
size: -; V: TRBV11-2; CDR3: CASSGSGTGSPELFF
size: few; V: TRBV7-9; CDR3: CASSLRGTTGNEQFF
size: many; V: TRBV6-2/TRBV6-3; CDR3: CASTRDSYNEQFF
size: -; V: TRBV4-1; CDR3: CASSQDPQPGTEAFF
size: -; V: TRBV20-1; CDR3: CSARDPQGQGANTGELFF
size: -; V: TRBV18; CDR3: CASSPTASGGYNEQFF
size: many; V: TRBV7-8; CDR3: CASSLGQGFGQPQHF
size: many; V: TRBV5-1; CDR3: CASSLDLRRGANVLTF
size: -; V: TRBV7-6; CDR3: CASSVRRGGDSPLHF
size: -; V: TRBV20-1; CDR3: CSVGEQPQHF
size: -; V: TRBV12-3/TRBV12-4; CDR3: CASSAGLTEAFF
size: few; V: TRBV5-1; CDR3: CASSLGHLYEQYF
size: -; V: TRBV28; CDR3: CASSQGTVNTEAFF
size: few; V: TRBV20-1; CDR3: CSARDSNQPQHF
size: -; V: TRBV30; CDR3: CAWKKGLSTDTQYF
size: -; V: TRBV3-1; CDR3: CASSQEGTGGFYGYTF
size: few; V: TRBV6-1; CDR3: CASSEFEGQGGWGTGELFF
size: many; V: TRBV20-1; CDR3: CSAKDRSSGNTIYF
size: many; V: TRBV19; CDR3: CASSGTSGDYNEQFF
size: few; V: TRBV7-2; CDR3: CASSPSGGFSNEQFF
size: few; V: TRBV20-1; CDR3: CSARSGRSGLNTQYF
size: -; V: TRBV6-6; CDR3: CASTDPGTGAGELFF
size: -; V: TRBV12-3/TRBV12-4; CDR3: CASSFSVGYTF
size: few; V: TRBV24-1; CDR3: CATSDARAAQETQYF
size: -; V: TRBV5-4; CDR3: CASSGRDAGELFF
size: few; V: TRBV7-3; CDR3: CASSHGENTEAFF
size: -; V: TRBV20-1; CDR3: CSAFPGQGGNEQFF
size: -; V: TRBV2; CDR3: CASKKDSVVYEQYF
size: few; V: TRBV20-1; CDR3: CSALGQETQYF
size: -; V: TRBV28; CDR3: CASSLGGEGETQYF
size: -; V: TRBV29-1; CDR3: CSGRNTEAFF
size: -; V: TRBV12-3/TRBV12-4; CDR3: CASSVRLATVRSSTDTQYF
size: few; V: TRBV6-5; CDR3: CASSAWGGNYGYTF
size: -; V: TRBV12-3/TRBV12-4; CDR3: CASSIPLWGGHTDTQYF
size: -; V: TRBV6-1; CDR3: CASSDPGQGVLF
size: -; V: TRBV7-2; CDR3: CASSLAPDTDTQYF
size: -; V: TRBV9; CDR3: CASSAARGAESGANVLTF
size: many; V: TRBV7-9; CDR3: CASSSSVGGIIRGTEAFF
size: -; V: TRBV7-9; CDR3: CASSGRLAGTYEQYF
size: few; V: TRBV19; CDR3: CASTMPRQDLTF
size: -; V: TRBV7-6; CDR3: CASVLASGGVEAFF
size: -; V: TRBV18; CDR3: CASSLQDSTGELFF
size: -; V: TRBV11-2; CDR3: CASSLETAGPYGYTF
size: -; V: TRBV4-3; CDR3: CASSQDLQGGGQPQHF
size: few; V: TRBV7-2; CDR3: CASTPGGVYGYTF
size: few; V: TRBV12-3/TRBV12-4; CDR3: CASSFRLADTQYF
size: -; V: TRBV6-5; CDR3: CASSYVSLAGAENEQFF
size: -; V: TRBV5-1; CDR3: CASKSASSGANVLTF
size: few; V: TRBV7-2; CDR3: CASSSSDEQYF
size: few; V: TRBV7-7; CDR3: CASSSMFGDTQYF
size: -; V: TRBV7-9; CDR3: CASRPRGARDYGYTF